This T cell receptor beta chain was retrieved from a study of neurological immune-mediated disorders. Overall study findings and caveats: The absence of shared CDR3 amino acid sequences among expanded clones across subjects suggests private repertoires in all groups.

Per germline, CDR1 SEHNR and CDR2 FQNEAQ (reference sequence). The length of the CDR3 is 17 residues. Note on this clonotype: Antigen specificity is unknown. Mismatch with germline at one junction end may stem from a read error.

In TCRdb, the 5' RACE reads were re-called with MiXCR into one record per CDR3 protein. The table lists under 90,000 distinct CDR3 sequences, around 9.9% of them singletons. Sequencing was carried out using PBMCs. The TCR comes from a man in his forties or fifties in good health. This rearrangement joins TRBV7-9 to TRBJ2-2; possibly TRBD1 or TRBD2 for D (6 bases each). This CDR3 is CDSSHDRDGGDNGELFF. CDR3 sequence (DNA): TGCGACAGCAGCCATGACCGGGACGGCGGGGACAACGGGGAGCTGTTTTTT.